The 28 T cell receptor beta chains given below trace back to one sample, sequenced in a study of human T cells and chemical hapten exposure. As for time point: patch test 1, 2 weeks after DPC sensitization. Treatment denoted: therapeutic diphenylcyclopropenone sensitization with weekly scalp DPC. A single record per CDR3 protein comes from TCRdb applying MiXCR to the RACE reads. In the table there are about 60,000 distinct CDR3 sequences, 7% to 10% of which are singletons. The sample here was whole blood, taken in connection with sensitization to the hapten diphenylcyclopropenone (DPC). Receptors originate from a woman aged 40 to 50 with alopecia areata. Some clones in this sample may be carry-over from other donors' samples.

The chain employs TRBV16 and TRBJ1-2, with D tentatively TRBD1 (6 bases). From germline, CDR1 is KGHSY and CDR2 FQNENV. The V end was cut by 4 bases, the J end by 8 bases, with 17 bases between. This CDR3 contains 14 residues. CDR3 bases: TGTGCCAGCAGCCGTGGGGGCTGGACGGAGGGCTACACCTTC. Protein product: CASSRGGWTEGYTF. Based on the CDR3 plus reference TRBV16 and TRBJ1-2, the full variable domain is GEEVAQTPKHLVRGEGQKAKLYCAPIKGHSYVFWYQQVLKNEFKFLISFQNENVFDETGMPKERFSAKCLPNSPCSLEIQATKLEDSAVYFCASSRGGWTEGYTFGSGTRLTVV.

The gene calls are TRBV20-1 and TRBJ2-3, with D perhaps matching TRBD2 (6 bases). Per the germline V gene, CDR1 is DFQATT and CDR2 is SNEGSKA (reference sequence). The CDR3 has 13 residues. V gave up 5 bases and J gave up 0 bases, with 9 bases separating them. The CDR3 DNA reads TGCAGTGCTCCCGGGAGAAGCACAGATACGCAGTATTTT. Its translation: CSAPGRSTDTQYF.

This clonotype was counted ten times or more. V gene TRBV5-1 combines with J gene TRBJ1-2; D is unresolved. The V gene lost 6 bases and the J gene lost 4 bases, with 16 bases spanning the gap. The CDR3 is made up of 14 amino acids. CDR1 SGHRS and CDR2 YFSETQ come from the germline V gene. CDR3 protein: CASTVEDGIYGYTF. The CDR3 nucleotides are TGCGCCAGCACCGTGGAAGACGGGATCTATGGCTACACCTTC.

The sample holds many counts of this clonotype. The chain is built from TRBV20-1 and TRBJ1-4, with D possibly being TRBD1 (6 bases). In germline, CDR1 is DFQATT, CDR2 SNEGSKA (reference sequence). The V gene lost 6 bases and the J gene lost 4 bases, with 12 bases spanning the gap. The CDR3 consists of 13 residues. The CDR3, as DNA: TGCAGTGCGGGGGACATCCGTAATGAAAAACTGTTTTTT. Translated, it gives CSAGDIRNEKLFF.

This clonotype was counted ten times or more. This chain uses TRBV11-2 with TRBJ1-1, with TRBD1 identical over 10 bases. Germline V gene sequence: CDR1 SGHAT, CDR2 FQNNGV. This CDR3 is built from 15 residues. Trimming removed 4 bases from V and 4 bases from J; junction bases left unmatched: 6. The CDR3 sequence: CASSYGDRGITEAFF. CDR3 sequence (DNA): TGTGCCAGCAGCTACGGGGACAGGGGTATCACTGAAGCTTTCTTT.

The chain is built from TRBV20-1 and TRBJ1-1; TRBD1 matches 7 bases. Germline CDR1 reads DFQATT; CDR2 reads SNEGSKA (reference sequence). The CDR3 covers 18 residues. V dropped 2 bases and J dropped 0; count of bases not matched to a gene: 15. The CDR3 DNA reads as TGCAGTGCTAGAAGGGTCGCAGGGGGGGCTGGTGTGAACACTGAAGCTTTCTTT. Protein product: CSARRVAGGAGVNTEAFF.

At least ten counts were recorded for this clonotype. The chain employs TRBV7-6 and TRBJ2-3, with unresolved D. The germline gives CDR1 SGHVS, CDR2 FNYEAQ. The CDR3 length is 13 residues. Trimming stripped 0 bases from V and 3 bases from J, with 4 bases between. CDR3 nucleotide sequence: TGTGCCAGCAGCTTAGCCCCGACAGATACGCAGTATTTT. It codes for CASSLAPTDTQYF.

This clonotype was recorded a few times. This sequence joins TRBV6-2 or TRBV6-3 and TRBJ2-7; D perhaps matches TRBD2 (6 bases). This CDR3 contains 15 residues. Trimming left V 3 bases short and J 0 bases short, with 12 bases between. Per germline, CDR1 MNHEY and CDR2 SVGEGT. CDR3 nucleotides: TGTGCCAGCAGTTATTTCGGGGGAAGCTCCTACGAGCAGTACTTC. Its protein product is CASSYFGGSSYEQYF.

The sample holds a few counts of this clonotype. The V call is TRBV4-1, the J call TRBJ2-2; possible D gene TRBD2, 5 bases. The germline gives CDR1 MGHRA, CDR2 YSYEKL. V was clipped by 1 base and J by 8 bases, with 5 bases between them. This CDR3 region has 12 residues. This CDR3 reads CASSQGRGELFF. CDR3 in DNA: TGCGCCAGCAGCCAAGGGAGGGGGGAGCTGTTTTTT.

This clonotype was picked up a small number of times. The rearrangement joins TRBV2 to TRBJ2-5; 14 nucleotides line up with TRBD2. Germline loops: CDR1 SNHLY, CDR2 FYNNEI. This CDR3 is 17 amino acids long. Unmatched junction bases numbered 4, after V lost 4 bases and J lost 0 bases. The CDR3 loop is CASSGTSGGSYQETQYF. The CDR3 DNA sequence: TGTGCCAGCAGTGGGACTAGCGGGGGGTCCTACCAAGAGACCCAGTACTTC.

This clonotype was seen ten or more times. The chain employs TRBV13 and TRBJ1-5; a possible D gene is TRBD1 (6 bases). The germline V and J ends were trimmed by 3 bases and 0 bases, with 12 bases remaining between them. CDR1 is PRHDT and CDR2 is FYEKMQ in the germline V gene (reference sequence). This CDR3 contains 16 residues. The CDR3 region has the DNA TGTGCCAGCAGCTTTCTTCAGGGGACTAGCAATCAGCCCCAGCATTTT. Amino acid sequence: CASSFLQGTSNQPQHF.

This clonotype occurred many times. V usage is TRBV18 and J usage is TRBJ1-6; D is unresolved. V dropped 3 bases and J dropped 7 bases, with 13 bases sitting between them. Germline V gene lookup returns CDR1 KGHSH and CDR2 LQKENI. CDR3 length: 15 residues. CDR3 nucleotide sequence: TGTGCCAGCTCACCTAAGAACACAGCAAATTCACCCCTCCACTTT. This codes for CASSPKNTANSPLHF.

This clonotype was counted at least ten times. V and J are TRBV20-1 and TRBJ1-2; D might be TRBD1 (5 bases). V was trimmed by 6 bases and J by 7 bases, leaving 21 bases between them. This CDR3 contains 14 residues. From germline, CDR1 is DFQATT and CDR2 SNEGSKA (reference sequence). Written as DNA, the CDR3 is TGCAGTGCCCCGCAGGGTATGAGGGCTCTTGGCTACACCTTC. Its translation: CSAPQGMRALGYTF.

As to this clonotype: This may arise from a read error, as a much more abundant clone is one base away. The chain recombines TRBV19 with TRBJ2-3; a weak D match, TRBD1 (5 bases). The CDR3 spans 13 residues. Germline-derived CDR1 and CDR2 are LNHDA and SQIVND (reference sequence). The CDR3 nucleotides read TGTGCCAGTAGTATCCGCCCCACAGGTACGCAGTATTTT. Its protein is CASSIRPTGTQYF.

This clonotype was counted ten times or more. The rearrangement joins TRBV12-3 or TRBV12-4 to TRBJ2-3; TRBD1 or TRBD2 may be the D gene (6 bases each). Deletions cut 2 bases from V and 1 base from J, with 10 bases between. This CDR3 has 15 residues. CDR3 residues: CASSLKGGRTDTQYF. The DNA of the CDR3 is TGTGCCAGCAGTTTAAAGGGGGGACGCACAGATACGCAGTATTTT.

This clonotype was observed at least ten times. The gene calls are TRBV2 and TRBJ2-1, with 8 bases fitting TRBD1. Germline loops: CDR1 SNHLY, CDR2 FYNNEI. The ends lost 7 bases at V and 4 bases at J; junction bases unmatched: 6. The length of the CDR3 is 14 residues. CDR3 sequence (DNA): TGTGCCAGCATCGGACAGGGCGGGTACAATGAGCAGTTCTTC. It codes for CASIGQGGYNEQFF.

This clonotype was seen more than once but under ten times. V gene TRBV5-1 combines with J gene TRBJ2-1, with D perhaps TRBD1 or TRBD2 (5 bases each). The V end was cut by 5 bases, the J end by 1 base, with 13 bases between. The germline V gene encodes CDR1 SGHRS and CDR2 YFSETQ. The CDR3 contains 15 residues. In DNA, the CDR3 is TGCGCCAGCAGTGTTGGGACGCAGTCCTACAATGAGCAGTTCTTC. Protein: CASSVGTQSYNEQFF.

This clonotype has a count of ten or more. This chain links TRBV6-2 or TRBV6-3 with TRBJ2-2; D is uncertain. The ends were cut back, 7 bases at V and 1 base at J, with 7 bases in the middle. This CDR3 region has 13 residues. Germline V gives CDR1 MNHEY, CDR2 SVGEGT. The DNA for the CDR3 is TGTGCCAGCAAACTAAGGAACACCGGGGAGCTGTTTTTT. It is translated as CASKLRNTGELFF.

CDR3 sequence reads: CASSFSPGLPYEQYF. In DNA, the CDR3 is TGTGCCAGCAGTTTTAGCCCGGGATTACCCTACGAGCAGTACTTC. The V call is TRBV12-3 or TRBV12-4, the J call TRBJ2-7; D is perhaps TRBD2 (5 bases). The V end was cut by 3 bases, the J end by 2 bases, with 14 bases between. The CDR3 contains 15 residues.

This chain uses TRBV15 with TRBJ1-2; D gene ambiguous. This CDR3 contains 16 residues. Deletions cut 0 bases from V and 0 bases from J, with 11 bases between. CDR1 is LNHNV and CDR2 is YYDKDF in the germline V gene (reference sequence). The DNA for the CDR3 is TGTGCCACCAGCAGAGATCTAATCGAGGCTAACTATGGCTACACCTTC. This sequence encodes CATSRDLIEANYGYTF.

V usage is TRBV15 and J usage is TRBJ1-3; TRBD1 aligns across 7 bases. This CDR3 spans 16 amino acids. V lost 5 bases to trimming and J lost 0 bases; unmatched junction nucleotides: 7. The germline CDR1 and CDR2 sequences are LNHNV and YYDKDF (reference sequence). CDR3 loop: CATSPRQGPSGNTIYF. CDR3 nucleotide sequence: TGTGCCACCAGCCCCCGACAGGGCCCCTCTGGAAACACCATATATTTT.

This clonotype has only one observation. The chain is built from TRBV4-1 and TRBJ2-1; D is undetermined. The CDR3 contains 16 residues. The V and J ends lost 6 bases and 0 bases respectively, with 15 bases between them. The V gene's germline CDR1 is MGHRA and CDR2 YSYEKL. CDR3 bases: TGCGCCAGCAGTCCAATCCCGGAAAGCTCCTACAATGAGCAGTTCTTC. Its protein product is CASSPIPESSYNEQFF.

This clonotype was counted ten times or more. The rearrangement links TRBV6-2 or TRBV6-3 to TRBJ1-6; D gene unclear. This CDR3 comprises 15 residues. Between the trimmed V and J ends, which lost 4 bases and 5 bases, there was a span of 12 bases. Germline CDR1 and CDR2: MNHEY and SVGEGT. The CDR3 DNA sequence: TGTGCCAGCAGTTCAGGACGGAGGAATAATTCACCCCTCCACTTT. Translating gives CASSSGRRNNSPLHF.

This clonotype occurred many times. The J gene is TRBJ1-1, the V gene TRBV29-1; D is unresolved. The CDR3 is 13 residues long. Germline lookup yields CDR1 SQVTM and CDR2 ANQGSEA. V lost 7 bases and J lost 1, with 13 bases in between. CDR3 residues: CSATALGNTEAFF. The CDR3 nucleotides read TGCAGCGCTACAGCCTTGGGGAACACTGAAGCTTTCTTT. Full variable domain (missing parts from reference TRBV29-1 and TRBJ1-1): SAVISQKPSRDICQRGTSLTIQCQVDSQVTMMFWYRQQPGQSLTLIATANQGSEATYESGFVIDKFPISRPNLTFSTLTVSNMSPEDSSIYLCSATALGNTEAFFGQGTRLTVV.

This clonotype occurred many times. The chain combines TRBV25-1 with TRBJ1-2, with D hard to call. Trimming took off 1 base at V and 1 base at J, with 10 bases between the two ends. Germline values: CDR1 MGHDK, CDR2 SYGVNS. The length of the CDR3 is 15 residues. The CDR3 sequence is CASSEFGGINYGYTF. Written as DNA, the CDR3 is TGTGCCAGCAGTGAATTTGGCGGGATTAACTATGGCTACACCTTC.

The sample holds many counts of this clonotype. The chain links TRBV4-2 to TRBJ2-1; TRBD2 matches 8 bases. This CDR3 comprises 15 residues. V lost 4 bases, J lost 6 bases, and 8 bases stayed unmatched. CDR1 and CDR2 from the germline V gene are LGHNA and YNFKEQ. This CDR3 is CASSPRGLARNEQFF. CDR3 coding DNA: TGTGCCAGCAGCCCCCGTGGACTAGCCCGCAATGAGCAGTTCTTC.

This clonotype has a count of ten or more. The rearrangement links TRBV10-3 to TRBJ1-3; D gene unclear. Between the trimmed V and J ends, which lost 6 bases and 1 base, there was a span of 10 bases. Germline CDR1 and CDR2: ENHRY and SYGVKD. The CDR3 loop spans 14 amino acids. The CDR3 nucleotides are TGTGCCATCAGAATAGAACTTTCTGGAAACACCATATATTTT. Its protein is CAIRIELSGNTIYF.

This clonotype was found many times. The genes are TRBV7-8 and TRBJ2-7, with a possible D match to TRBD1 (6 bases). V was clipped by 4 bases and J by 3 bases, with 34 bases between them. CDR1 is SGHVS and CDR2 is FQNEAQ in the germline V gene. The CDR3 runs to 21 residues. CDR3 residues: CASSSQAADEHRVGLDYEQYF. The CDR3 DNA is TGTGCCAGCAGCTCTCAAGCGGCTGATGAACACAGGGTTGGGTTAGACTACGAGCAGTACTTC.